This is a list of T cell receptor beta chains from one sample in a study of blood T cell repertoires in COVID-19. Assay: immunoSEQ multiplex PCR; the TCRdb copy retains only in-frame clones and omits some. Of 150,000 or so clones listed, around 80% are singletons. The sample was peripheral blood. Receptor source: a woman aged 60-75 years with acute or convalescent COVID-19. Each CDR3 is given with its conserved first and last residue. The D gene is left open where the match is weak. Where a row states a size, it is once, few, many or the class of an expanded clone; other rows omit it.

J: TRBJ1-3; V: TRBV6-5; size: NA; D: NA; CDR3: CASSPGGNTIYF; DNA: TGTGCCAGCAGTCCGGGTGGAAACACCATATATTTT
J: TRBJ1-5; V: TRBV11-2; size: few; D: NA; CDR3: CASSPDRYNQPQHF; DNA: TGTGCCAGCAGCCCCGACAGGTACAATCAGCCCCAGCATTTT
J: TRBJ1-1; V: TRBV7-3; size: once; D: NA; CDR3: CASSLTPAPGTEAFF; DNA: TGTGCCAGCAGCTTAACGCCGGCCCCGGGCACTGAAGCTTTCTTT
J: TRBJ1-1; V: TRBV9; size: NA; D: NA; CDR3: CASSVRPGASTEAFF; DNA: TGTGCCAGCAGCGTCCGACCGGGAGCGAGCACTGAAGCTTTCTTT
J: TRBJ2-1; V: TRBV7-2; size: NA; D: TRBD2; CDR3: CASSSWRGSSYNEQFF; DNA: TGTGCCAGCAGCTCCTGGCGGGGGAGCTCCTACAATGAGCAGTTCTTC
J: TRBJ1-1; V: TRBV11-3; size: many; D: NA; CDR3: CASSLDSQNTEAFF; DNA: TGTGCCAGCAGCTTAGATAGCCAGAACACTGAAGCTTTCTTT
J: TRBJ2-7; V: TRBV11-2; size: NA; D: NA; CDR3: CASFDRSKYEQYF; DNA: TGTGCCAGCTTCGACAGAAGCAAATACGAGCAGTACTTC
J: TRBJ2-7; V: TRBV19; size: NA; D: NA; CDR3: CASSGGAPLEQYF; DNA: TGTGCCAGTAGTGGGGGGGCTCCCCTCGAGCAGTACTTC
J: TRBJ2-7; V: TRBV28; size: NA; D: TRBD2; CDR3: CASSLTSGGAFEQYF; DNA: TGTGCCAGCAGTCTGACTAGCGGGGGGGCTTTCGAGCAGTACTTC
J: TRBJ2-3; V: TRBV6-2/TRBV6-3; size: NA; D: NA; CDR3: CASSYPGNTQYF; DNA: TGTGCCAGCAGTTACCCGGGGAATACGCAGTATTTT
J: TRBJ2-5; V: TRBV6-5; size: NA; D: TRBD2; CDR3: CASPGLAGRETQYF; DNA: TGTGCCAGTCCCGGACTAGCGGGGAGGGAGACCCAGTACTTC
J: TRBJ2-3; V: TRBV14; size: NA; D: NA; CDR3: CASSQEGSEFGSDTQYF; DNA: TGTGCCAGCAGCCAAGAGGGCAGTGAATTTGGGTCAGATACGCAGTATTTT
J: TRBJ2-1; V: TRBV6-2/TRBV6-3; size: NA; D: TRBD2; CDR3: CASSYHVSGGVEQFF; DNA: TGTGCCAGCAGTTACCACGTGAGCGGGGGGGTTGAGCAGTTCTTC
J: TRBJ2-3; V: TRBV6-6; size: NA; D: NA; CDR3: CASSPPSTDTQYF; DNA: TGTGCCAGCAGTCCTCCTAGCACAGATACGCAGTATTTT
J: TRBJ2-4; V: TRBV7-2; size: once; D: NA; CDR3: CASSPSRGDIAKNIQYF; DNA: TGTGCCAGCAGCCCTAGTCGGGGAGATATAGCCAAAAACATTCAGTACTTC
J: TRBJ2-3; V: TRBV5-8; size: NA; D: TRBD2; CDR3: CASSSPGGDTDTQYF; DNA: TGTGCCAGCAGCTCCCCGGGGGGGGACACAGATACGCAGTATTTT
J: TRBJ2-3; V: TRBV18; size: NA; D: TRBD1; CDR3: CASSSLTGLTDTQYF; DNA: TGTGCCAGCTCATCCCTGACAGGGTTGACAGATACGCAGTATTTT
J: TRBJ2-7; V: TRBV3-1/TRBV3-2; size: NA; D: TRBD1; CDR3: CASSQELRDRGEQYF; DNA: TGTGCCAGCAGCCAAGAATTAAGGGACAGGGGTGAGCAGTACTTC
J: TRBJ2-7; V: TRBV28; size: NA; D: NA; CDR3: CASSFSGRQNYHEQYF; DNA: TGTGCCAGCAGTTTTTCTGGTAGACAGAACTATCACGAGCAGTACTTC
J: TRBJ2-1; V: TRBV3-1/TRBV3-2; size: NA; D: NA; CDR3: CASSHRTVLSYNEQFF; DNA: TGTGCCAGCAGCCACAGGACAGTCCTCTCCTACAATGAGCAGTTCTTC
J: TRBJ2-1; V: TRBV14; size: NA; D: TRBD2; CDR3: CASSHHAGTSGYYNEQFF; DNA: TGTGCCAGCAGCCATCACGCAGGCACTAGCGGTTACTACAATGAGCAGTTCTTC
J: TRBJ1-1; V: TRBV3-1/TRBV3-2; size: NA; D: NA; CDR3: CASSPTVNTEAFF; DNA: TGTGCCAGCAGCCCCACGGTGAACACTGAAGCTTTCTTT
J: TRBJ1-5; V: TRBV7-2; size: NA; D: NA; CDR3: CASSLGQYFQPQHF; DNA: TGTGCCAGCAGCTTAGGGCAGTATTTCCAGCCCCAGCATTTT
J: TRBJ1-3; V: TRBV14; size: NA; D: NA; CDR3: CASSQPDGLNRGTIYF; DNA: TGTGCCAGCAGCCAACCGGACGGGTTGAATCGGGGCACCATATATTTT
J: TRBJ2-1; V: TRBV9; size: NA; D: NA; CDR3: CASSVAADEQFF; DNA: TGTGCCAGCAGCGTAGCGGCGGATGAGCAGTTCTTC
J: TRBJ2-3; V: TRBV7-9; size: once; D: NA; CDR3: CASSFFSTDTQYF; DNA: TGTGCCAGCAGCTTCTTCAGCACAGATACGCAGTATTTT
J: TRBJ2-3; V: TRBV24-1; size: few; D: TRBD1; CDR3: CATSDFQGVDTQYF; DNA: TGTGCCACCAGTGATTTCCAGGGGGTAGATACGCAGTATTTT
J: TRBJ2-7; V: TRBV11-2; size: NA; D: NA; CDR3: CASSLRSVGGHYEQYF; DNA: TGTGCCAGCAGCTTAAGGTCCGTCGGAGGCCATTACGAGCAGTACTTC
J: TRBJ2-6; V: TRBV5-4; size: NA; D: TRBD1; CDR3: CASSLAGTGSSGANVLTF; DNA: TGTGCCAGCAGCTTGGCCGGGACAGGGAGCTCTGGGGCCAACGTCCTGACTTTC
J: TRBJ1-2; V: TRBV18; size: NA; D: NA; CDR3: CASSLSAGNYGYTF; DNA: TGTGCCAGCTCACTTTCTGCGGGGAACTATGGCTACACCTTC
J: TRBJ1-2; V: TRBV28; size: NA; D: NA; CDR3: CASRTGINYGYTF; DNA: TGTGCCAGCAGGACCGGGATCAACTATGGCTACACCTTC
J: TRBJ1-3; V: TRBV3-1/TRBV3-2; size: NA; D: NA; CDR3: CASSRGPGSGNTIYF; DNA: TGTGCCAGCAGCCGAGGCCCGGGCTCTGGAAACACCATATATTTT
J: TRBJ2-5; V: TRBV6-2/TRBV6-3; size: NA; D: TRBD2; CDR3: CASSYSSLAGGQQETQYF; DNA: TGTGCCAGCAGTTACTCGAGCCTAGCGGGGGGGCAACAAGAGACCCAGTACTTC
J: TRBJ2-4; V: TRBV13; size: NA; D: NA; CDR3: CASSSNSGKNIQYF; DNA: TGTGCCAGCAGCTCCAATAGCGGCAAAAACATTCAGTACTTC
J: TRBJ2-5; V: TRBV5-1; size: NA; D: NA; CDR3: CASSLGLGGKTQYF; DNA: TGCGCCAGCAGCTTGGGTCTGGGAGGAAAGACCCAGTACTTC
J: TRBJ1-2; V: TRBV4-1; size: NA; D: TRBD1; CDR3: CASSGRDRGDYGYTF; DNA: TGCGCCAGCAGCGGCCGGGACAGGGGGGACTATGGCTACACCTTC
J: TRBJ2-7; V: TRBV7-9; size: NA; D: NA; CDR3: CASSSRNRAYEQYF; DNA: TGTGCCAGCAGCTCCCGGAACAGGGCATACGAGCAGTACTTC
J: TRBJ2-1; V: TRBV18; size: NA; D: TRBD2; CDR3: CASSPLTSGGVSSYNEQFF; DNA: TGTGCCAGCTCTCCACTAACTAGCGGGGGGGTTAGCTCCTACAATGAGCAGTTCTTC
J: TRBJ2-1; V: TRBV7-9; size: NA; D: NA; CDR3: CASSKQGKGEQFF; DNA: TGTGCCAGCAGCAAACAGGGAAAGGGTGAGCAGTTCTTC
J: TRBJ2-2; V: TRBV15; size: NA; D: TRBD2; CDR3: CATSRAPSGGGTGELFF; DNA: TGTGCCACCAGCAGAGCGCCGTCGGGGGGGGGCACCGGGGAGCTGTTTTTT
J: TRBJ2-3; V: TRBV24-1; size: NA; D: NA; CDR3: CATSDWGDRLPTDTQYF; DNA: TGTGCCACCAGTGATTGGGGGGACAGACTGCCCACAGATACGCAGTATTTT
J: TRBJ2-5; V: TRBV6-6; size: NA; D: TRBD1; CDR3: CASSPRQGAGETQYF; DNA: TGTGCCAGCAGTCCCCGGCAGGGGGCAGGGGAGACCCAGTACTTC
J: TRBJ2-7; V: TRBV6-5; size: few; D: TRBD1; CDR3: CASSYRGQGEYF; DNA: TGTGCCAGCAGTTACCGCGGACAGGGGGAGTACTTC
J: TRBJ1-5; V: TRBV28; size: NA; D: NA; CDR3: CATNGGSAQPQHF; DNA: TGTGCCACCAACGGGGGGTCCGCTCAGCCCCAGCATTTT
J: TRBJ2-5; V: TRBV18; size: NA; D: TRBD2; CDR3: CASSPFAGGSQETQYF; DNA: TGTGCCAGCTCACCATTCGCGGGGGGTTCCCAAGAGACCCAGTACTTC
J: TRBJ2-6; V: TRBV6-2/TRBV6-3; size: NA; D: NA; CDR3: CASSKNRAAGANVLTF; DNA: TGTGCCAGCAGTAAGAACAGGGCAGCGGGGGCCAACGTCCTGACTTTC
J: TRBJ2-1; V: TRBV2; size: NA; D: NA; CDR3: CASRTGSSYNEQFF; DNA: TGTGCCAGCAGGACTGGGAGCTCCTACAATGAGCAGTTCTTC
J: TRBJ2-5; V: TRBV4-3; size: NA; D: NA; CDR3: CASSGQLGQETQYF; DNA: TGCGCCAGCAGCGGGCAACTAGGACAAGAGACCCAGTACTTC
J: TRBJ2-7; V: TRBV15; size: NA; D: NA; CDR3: CATSSTYEQYF; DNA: TGTGCCACCAGCAGCACCTACGAGCAGTACTTC
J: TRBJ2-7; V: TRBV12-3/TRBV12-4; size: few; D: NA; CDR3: CASSFQGSYEQYF; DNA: TGTGCCAGCAGTTTTCAGGGGTCCTACGAGCAGTACTTC
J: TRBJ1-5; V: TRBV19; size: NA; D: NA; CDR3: CASSIRNQGDSNQPQHF; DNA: TGTGCCAGTAGTATTCGGAATCAAGGAGATAGCAATCAGCCCCAGCATTTT
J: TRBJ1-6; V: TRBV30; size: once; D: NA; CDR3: CAWSRQGRGNSPLHF; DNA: TGTGCCTGGAGCCGCCAAGGCAGGGGAAATTCACCCCTCCACTTT
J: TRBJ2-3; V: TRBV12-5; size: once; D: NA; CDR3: CASGFLETDTQYF; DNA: TGTGCTAGTGGTTTCCTTGAGACAGATACGCAGTATTTT
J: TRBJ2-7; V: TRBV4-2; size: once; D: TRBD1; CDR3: CASSPGQVSYEQYF; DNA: TGTGCCAGCAGCCCCGGACAGGTTTCCTACGAGCAGTACTTC
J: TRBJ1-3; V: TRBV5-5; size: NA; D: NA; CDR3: CASSSWTAGNTIYF; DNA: TGTGCCAGCAGCTCCTGGACAGCTGGAAACACCATATATTTT
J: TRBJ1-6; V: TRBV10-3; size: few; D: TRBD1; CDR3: CAISESTGPHSPLHF; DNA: TGTGCCATCAGTGAGTCGACAGGGCCGCATTCACCCCTCCACTTT
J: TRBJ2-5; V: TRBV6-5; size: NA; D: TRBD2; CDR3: CASSYGRGAVETQYF; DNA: TGTGCCAGCAGTTACGGGCGGGGGGCCGTGGAGACCCAGTACTTC
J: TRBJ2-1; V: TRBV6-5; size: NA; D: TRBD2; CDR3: CASRPGRDYNEQFF; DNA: TGTGCCAGCCGTCCGGGGAGGGATTACAATGAGCAGTTCTTC
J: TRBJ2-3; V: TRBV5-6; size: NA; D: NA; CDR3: CASSLGRGFPDTQYF; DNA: TGTGCCAGCAGCTTGGGCAGGGGATTTCCAGATACGCAGTATTTT
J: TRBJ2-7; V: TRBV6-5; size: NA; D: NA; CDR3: CASSEGPYEQYF; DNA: TGTGCCAGCAGCGAGGGTCCTTACGAGCAGTACTTC